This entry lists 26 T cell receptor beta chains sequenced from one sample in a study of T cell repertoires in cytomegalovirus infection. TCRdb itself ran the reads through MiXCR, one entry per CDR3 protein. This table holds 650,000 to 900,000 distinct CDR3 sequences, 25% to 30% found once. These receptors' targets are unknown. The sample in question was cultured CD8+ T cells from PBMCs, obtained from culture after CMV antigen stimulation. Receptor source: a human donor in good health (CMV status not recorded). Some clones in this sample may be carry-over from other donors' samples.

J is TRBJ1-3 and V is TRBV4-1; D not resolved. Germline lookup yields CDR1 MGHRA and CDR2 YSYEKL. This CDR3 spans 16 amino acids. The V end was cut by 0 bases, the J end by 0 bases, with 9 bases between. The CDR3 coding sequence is TGCGCCAGCAGCCAAGATAAGGGATCCTCTGGAAACACCATATATTTT. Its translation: CASSQDKGSSGNTIYF.

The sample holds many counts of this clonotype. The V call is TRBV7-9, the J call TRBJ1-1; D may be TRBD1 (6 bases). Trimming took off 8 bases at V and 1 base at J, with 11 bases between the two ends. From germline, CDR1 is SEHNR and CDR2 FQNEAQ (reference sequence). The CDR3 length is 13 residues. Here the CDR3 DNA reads TGTGCCAGCTTCAACAGGGCGAACACTGAAGCTTTCTTT. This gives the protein CASFNRANTEAFF.

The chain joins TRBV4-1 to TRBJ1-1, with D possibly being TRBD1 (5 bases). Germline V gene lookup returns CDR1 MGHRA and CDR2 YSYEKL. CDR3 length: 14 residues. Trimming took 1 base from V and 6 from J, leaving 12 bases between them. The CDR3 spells CASSQVPGLSEAFF. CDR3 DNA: TGCGCCAGCAGCCAAGTCCCAGGGCTCTCTGAAGCTTTCTTT.

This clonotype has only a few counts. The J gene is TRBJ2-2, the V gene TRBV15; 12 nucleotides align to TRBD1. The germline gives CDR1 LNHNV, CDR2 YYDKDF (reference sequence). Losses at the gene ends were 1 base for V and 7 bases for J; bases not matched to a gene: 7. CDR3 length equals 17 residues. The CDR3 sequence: CATSRVGQGAADGELFF. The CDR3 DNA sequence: TGTGCCACCAGCAGAGTGGGACAGGGGGCGGCGGACGGGGAGCTGTTTTTT.

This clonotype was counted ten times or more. In DNA form, the CDR3 reads TGTGCCAGCACTTATTTTGGGGACATATTTTATAGCAATCAGCCCCAGCATTTT. Encoded protein: CASTYFGDIFYSNQPQHF. The rearrangement joins TRBV12-3 or TRBV12-4 to TRBJ1-5; tentative D call: TRBD1 (6 bases). The CDR3 is 18 amino acids. V lost 7 bases, J lost 0 bases, and 22 bases lay in between.

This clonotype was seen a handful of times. CDR3 in DNA: TGTGCCAGCAGTTTTCGGGCAGGGGGCGTGGACACTGAAGCTTTCTTT. It encodes CASSFRAGGVDTEAFF. V usage is TRBV12-3 or TRBV12-4 and J usage is TRBJ1-1, with 8 nucleotides matching TRBD1. Trimming at V came to 3 bases and at J to 3 bases, leaving 9 bases not matched to a gene. CDR3 length equals 16 residues.

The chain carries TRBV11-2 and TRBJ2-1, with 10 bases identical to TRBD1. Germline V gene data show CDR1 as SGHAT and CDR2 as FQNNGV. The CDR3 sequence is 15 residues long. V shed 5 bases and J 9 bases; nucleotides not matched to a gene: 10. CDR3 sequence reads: CASSPRDRGKIEQFF. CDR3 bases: TGTGCCAGCAGCCCACGGGACAGGGGTAAGATTGAGCAGTTCTTC.

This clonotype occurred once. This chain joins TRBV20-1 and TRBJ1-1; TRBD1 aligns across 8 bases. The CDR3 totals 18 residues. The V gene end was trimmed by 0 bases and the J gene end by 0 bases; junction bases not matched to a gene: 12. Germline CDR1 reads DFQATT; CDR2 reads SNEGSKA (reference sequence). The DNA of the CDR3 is TGCAGTGCTAGAGACCACCTGACAGGGGCGAGCATGAACACTGAAGCTTTCTTT. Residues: CSARDHLTGASMNTEAFF.

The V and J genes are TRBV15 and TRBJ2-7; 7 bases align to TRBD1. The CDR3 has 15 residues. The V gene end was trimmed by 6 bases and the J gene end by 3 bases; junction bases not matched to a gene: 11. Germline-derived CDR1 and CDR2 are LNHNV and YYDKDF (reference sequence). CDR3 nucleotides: TGTGCCACCAGTTATCACGGGACAGCTAACTACGAGCAGTACTTC. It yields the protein CATSYHGTANYEQYF.

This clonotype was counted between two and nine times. CDR3: CASSYWVPGQGYEQYF. CDR3 nucleotide sequence: TGTGCCAGCAGTTACTGGGTTCCGGGACAGGGCTACGAGCAGTACTTC. The J gene is TRBJ2-7, the V gene TRBV25-1; 9 bases map to TRBD1. J lost 3 bases, V lost 5 bases, and 11 bases had no gene match. This CDR3 has 16 residues. CDR1 and CDR2 (germline): MGHDK, SYGVNS.

The CDR3 sequence: CASSVTDTLEQQFF. The DNA for the CDR3 is TGTGCCAGCAGCGTTACGGACACCCTCGAGCAGCAGTTCTTC. The J gene is TRBJ2-1, the V gene TRBV9; TRBD1 might be the D (5 bases). Germline CDR1 and CDR2: SGDLS and YYNGEE. The CDR3 is 14 residues long. The V gene lost 2 bases and the J gene lost 11 bases, with 17 bases spanning the gap.

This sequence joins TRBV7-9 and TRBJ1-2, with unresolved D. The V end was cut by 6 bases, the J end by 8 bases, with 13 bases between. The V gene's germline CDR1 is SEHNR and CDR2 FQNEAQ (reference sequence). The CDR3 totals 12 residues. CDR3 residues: CASSTQERGYTF. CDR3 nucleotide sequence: TGTGCCAGCAGTACCCAGGAGAGGGGCTACACCTTC.

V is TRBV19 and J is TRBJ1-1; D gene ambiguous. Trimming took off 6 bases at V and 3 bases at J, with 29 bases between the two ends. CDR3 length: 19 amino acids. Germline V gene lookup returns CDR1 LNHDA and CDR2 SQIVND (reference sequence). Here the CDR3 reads CASRARVRVASGRDTEAFF. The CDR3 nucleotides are TGTGCCAGTAGGGCCCGGGTAAGGGTCGCTTCGGGCAGAGACACTGAAGCTTTCTTT.

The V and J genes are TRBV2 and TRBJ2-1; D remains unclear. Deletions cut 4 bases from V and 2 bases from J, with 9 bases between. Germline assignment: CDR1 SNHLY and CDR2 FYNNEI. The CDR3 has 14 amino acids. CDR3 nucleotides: TGTGCCAGCAGTGGGGTAACAGCCTACAATGAGCAGTTCTTC. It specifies CASSGVTAYNEQFF.

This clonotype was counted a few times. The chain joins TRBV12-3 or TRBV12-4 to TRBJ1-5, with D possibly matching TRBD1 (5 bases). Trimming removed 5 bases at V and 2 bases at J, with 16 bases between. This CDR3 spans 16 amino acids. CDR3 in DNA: TGTGCCAGCAGTAGGGGTGGCTCCGGAGGCAATCAGCCCCAGCATTTT. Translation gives CASSRGGSGGNQPQHF.

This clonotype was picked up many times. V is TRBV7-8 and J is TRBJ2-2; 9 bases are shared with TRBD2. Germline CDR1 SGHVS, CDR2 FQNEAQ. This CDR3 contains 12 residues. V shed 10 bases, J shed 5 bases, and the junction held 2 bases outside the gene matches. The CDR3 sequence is CANLAGTGELFF. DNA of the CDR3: TGTGCCAATCTAGCGGGGACCGGGGAGCTGTTTTTT. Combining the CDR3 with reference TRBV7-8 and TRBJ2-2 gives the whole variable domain GAGVSQSPRYKVAKRGQDVALRCDPISGHVSLFWYQQALGQGPEFLTYFQNEAQLDKSGLPSDRFFAERPEGSVSTLKIQRTQQEDSAVYLCANLAGTGELFFGEGSRLTVL.

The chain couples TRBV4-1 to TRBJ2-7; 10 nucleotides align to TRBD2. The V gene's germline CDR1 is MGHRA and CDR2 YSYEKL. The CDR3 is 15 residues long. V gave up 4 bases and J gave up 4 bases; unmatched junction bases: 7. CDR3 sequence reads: CASSRSTSGVYEQYF. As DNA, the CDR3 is TGCGCCAGCAGCCGATCAACTAGCGGGGTGTACGAGCAGTACTTC.

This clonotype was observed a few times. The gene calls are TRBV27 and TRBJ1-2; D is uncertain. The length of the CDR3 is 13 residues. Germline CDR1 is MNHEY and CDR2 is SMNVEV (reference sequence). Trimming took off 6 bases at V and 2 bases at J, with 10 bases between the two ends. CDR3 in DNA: TGTGCCAGCAGCCGGCTGGAGAACTATGGCTACACCTTC. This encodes CASSRLENYGYTF.

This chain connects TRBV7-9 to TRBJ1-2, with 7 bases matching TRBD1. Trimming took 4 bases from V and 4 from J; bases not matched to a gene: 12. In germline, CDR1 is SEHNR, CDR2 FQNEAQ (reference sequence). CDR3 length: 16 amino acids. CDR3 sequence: CASSSEVWDSTYGYTF. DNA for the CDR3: TGTGCCAGCAGCTCGGAGGTATGGGACAGCACCTATGGCTACACCTTC.

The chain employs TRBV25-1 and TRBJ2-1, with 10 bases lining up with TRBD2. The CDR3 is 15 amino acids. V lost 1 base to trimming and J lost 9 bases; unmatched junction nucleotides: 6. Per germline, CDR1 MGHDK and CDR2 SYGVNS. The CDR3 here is CASSESIAGGREQFF. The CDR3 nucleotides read TGTGCCAGCAGTGAATCGATAGCGGGGGGACGTGAGCAGTTCTTC.

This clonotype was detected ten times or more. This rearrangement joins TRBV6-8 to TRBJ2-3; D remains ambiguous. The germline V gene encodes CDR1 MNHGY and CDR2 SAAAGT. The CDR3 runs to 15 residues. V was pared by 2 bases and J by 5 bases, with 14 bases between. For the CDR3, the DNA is TGTGCCAGCAGTTACGTGCCCCCTCAGCGAGATACGCAGTATTTT. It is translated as CASSYVPPQRDTQYF.

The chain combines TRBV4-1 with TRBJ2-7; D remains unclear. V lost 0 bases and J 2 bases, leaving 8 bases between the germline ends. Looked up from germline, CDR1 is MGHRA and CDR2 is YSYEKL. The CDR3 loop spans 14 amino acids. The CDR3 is CASSQEFRTYEQYV. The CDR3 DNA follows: TGCGCCAGCAGCCAAGAGTTTCGTACCTACGAGCAGTACGTC.

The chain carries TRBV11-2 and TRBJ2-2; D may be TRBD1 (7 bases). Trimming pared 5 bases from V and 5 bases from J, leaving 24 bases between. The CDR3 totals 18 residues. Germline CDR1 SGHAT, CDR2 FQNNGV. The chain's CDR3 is CASSPFGGGGFGTGELFF. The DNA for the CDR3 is TGTGCCAGCAGCCCTTTTGGAGGGGGCGGCTTCGGAACCGGGGAGCTGTTTTTT.

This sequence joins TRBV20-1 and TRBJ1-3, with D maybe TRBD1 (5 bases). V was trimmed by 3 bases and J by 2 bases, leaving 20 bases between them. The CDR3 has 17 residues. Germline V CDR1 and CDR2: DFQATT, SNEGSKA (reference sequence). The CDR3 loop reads CSARYWKGNQPGNTIYF. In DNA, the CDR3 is TGCAGTGCTAGGTATTGGAAGGGGAATCAACCTGGAAACACCATATATTTT.

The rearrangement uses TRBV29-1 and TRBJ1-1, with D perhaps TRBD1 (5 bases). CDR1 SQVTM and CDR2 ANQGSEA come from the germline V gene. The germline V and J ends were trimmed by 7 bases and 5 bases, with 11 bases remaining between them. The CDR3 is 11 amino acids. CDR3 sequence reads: CSAPGGTEAFF. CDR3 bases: TGCAGCGCCCCCGGGGGGACTGAAGCTTTCTTT.

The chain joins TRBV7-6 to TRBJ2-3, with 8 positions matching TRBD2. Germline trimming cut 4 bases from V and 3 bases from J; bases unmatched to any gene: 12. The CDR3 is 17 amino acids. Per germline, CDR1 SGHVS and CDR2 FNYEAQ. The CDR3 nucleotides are TGTGCCAGCAGCTCTGGTAAAATTAGCGGGGAAACAGATACGCAGTATTTT. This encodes CASSSGKISGETDTQYF.